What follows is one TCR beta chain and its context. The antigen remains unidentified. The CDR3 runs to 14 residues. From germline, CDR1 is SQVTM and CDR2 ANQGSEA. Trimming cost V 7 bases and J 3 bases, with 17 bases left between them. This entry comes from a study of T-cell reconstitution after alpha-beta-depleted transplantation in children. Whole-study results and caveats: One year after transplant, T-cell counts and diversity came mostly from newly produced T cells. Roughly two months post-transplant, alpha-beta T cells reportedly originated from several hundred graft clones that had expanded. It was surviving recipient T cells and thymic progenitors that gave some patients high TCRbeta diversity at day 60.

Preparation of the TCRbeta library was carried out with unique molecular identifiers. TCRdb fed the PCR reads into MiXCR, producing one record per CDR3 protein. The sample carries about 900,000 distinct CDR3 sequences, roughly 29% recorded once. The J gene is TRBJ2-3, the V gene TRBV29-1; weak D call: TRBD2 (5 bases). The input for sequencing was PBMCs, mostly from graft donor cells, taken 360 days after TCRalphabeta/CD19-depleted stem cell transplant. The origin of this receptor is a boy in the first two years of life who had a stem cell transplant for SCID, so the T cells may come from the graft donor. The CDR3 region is CSDVGGSSTDTQYF. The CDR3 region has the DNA TGCAGCGACGTCGGCGGGTCTTCGACAGATACGCAGTATTTT.